Listed below are T cell receptor beta chains from one sample, sequenced in a study of response to subunit inactivated influenza vaccine. MiXCR was run by TCRdb on the RT-PCR reads, yielding one entry per CDR3 protein. The sample contains about 650,000 distinct CDR3 sequences, roughly 15% of which appear only once. Sequences were derived from PBMCs from blood, sampled 14 to 15 days before vaccination. These receptors came from a man aged 50 to 59 who received an inactivated influenza vaccine. The CDR3 runs from the conserved cysteine through the conserved F or W. A clone size is listed for some rows: how often the clone was seen (once, few, many), or a class if it is expanded.

J: TRBJ1-3; V: TRBV10-3; size: .; CDR3: CASHRGLGNTIYF
J: TRBJ2-7; V: TRBV9; size: .; CDR3: CASSALAFTYEQYF
J: TRBJ2-2; V: TRBV6-2/TRBV6-3; size: few; CDR3: CASSYRLTGELFF
J: TRBJ1-4; V: TRBV28; size: .; CDR3: CASRYTDEKLFF
J: TRBJ2-3; V: TRBV6-1; size: .; CDR3: CASSPGRHLDTQYF
J: TRBJ2-2; V: TRBV11-1; size: many; CDR3: CASSPRTGEGQNTGELFF
J: TRBJ1-6; V: TRBV20-1; size: .; CDR3: CSARAGARGNSPLHF
J: TRBJ1-2; V: TRBV7-9; size: .; CDR3: CASSSGTGTGGYTF
J: TRBJ2-1; V: TRBV5-1; size: few; CDR3: CASSFEAERTSGAIPYEQFF
J: TRBJ2-7; V: TRBV5-6; size: few; CDR3: CASSLGTGGFHEQYF
J: TRBJ2-7; V: TRBV4-1; size: few; CDR3: CASSPDTYSYEQYF
J: TRBJ2-3; V: TRBV12-3/TRBV12-4; size: many; CDR3: CASSLGGDSDTQYF
J: TRBJ2-2; V: TRBV7-2; size: .; CDR3: CASSSVVGSGELFF
J: TRBJ2-7; V: TRBV6-1; size: few; CDR3: CASSHQGDISYEQYF
J: TRBJ2-5; V: TRBV7-9; size: few; CDR3: CASSLMWDRGPDETQYF
J: TRBJ2-5; V: TRBV28; size: few; CDR3: CASSATGNEETQYF
J: TRBJ2-1; V: TRBV7-2; size: .; CDR3: CASSSWAGGWDNEQFF
J: TRBJ1-1; V: TRBV6-2/TRBV6-3; size: many; CDR3: CASSSPGQGGTEAFF
J: TRBJ2-2; V: TRBV7-8; size: .; CDR3: CASSLRLAGVTGELFF
J: TRBJ2-1; V: TRBV5-1; size: many; CDR3: CASSLGLAGPIVNEQFF
J: TRBJ2-3; V: TRBV7-6; size: many; CDR3: CASSLGTSGPRVTQYF
J: TRBJ2-7; V: TRBV18; size: .; CDR3: CASSPPLGYEQYF
J: TRBJ2-1; V: TRBV27; size: .; CDR3: CASSGDRGGNEQFF
J: TRBJ2-7; V: TRBV4-3; size: few; CDR3: CASSQEGTANEQYF
J: TRBJ2-2; V: TRBV3-1; size: few; CDR3: CASGSRNTGELFF
J: TRBJ2-3; V: TRBV6-2/TRBV6-3; size: .; CDR3: CASSYYSTMDTQYF
J: TRBJ1-1; V: TRBV7-6; size: .; CDR3: CASSLGVPGVDTEAFF
J: TRBJ2-3; V: TRBV7-2; size: few; CDR3: CASSLDWTDTQYF
J: TRBJ2-3; V: TRBV5-1; size: .; CDR3: CASSLGRGHAEDTQYF
J: TRBJ1-4; V: TRBV15; size: few; CDR3: CATSRDKVATNEKLFF
J: TRBJ1-1; V: TRBV25-1; size: .; CDR3: CASRLEGDTEAFF
J: TRBJ2-3; V: TRBV24-1; size: .; CDR3: CATSAVGLSTDTQYF
J: TRBJ2-5; V: TRBV29-1; size: .; CDR3: CSVEVRLQETQYF
J: TRBJ2-3; V: TRBV12-3/TRBV12-4; size: .; CDR3: CASSPAGGGAPDTQYF
J: TRBJ2-7; V: TRBV7-9; size: .; CDR3: CASSWGLAGGDGEQYF
J: TRBJ2-7; V: TRBV11-2; size: few; CDR3: CASSSSSGRYEQYF
J: TRBJ2-5; V: TRBV7-2; size: few; CDR3: CASSLAVVNQETQYF
J: TRBJ2-2; V: TRBV4-2; size: few; CDR3: CASSPLSGVGTGELFF
J: TRBJ2-1; V: TRBV5-1; size: .; CDR3: CASSNQPVGGGATEQFF
J: TRBJ1-6; V: TRBV9; size: .; CDR3: CASSTSDVRDSPLHF
J: TRBJ2-5; V: TRBV10-3; size: many; CDR3: CATATGKETQYF
J: TRBJ2-1; V: TRBV7-6; size: .; CDR3: CASSRPRTGRTRTHNEQFF
J: TRBJ1-2; V: TRBV20-1; size: .; CDR3: CSARETGPYGYTF